Shown below are 23 T cell receptor beta chains from a single sample sequenced in a study of patients and donors after allogeneic stem cell transplantation. TCRdb independently ran MiXCR on the RT-PCR reads; one entry per CDR3 protein. The profile covers 95,000 to 120,000 distinct CDR3 sequences, with around 38% appearing a single time and 27% taken by the ten largest. Material for sequencing was blood, either unsorted or a sorted T cell fraction (not recorded which). Receptors were obtained from a human donor who was either an allogeneic HSCT recipient or a stem cell or donor lymphocyte infusion donor (not recorded which). It is not recorded whose cells these are; they may come from a transplant donor.

The sample holds a few counts of this clonotype. The rearrangement joins TRBV4-3 to TRBJ2-3, with no clear D. CDR1 LGHNA and CDR2 YSLEER come from the germline V gene. The CDR3 consists of 14 residues. V shed 0 bases and J shed 1 base, with 5 bases lying between them. The CDR3 region is CASSQDTRTDTQYF. The DNA of the CDR3 is TGCGCCAGCAGCCAAGATACACGCACAGATACGCAGTATTTT.

This rearrangement joins TRBV29-1 to TRBJ2-7; 9 bases fit TRBD1. The V and J ends lost 0 bases and 4 bases, in that order; junction bases with no gene match: 13. Germline CDR1 is SQVTM and CDR2 is ANQGSEA. The CDR3 spans 17 residues. This CDR3 reads CSVEDQTPGQGRYEQYF. The CDR3 DNA reads as TGCAGCGTTGAAGACCAAACCCCGGGACAGGGTCGATACGAGCAGTACTTC.

This clonotype was detected only a few times. This sequence joins TRBV7-6 and TRBJ2-4, with TRBD2 matching over 13 bases. The CDR3 runs 21 residues. Trimming cost V 2 bases and J 1 base; bases outside gene matches: 14. Germline V lookup: CDR1 SGHVS, CDR2 FNYEAQ. The CDR3: CASSLNPRTSGRDGAKNIQYF. CDR3 bases: TGTGCCAGCAGCTTAAACCCAAGGACTAGCGGGAGAGATGGGGCCAAAAACATTCAGTACTTC.

This clonotype was found a few times. The V and J genes are TRBV15 and TRBJ2-1; 8 bases map to TRBD2. V lost 1 base and J lost 4; bases outside the gene matches: 6. Germline CDR1 is LNHNV and CDR2 is YYDKDF (reference sequence). The CDR3 loop spans 16 amino acids. Here the CDR3 DNA reads TGTGCCACCAGCAGAGTCGGCGGGAGGTGGTACAATGAGCAGTTCTTC. Protein sequence: CATSRVGGRWYNEQFF.

The chain uses TRBV6-2 or TRBV6-3 and TRBJ2-7; 7 bases align to TRBD1. The CDR3 consists of 13 residues. Looked up from germline, CDR1 is MNHEY and CDR2 is SVGEGT. With V trimmed by 7 bases and J by 6 bases, 9 bases remained unmatched. CDR3 sequence reads: CASNPGTALEQYF. CDR3 nucleotides: TGTGCCAGCAATCCTGGGACAGCCCTCGAGCAGTACTTC.

The table lists this clonotype with a few counts. V gene TRBV20-1 combines with J gene TRBJ2-1; 7 bases map to TRBD2. The CDR3 is 16 amino acids. Germline-derived CDR1 and CDR2 are DFQATT and SNEGSKA (reference sequence). With V trimmed by 2 bases and J by 5 bases, 12 bases remained unmatched. The CDR3: CSARSSGLSWNNEQFF. In nucleotides, the CDR3 is TGCAGTGCTAGATCTAGCGGTCTTTCTTGGAACAATGAGCAGTTCTTC.

This clonotype showed up just a few times. V is TRBV28 and J is TRBJ1-5, with D unresolved. V gave up 5 bases and J gave up 6 bases, with 11 bases separating them. From germline, CDR1 is MDHEN and CDR2 SYDVKM. This CDR3 is 13 amino acids long. This chain's CDR3 is CASSIFPGQPQHF. The CDR3 nucleotides are TGTGCCAGCAGTATCTTCCCAGGTCAGCCCCAGCATTTT. The entire variable domain, with the rest obtained from reference TRBV28 and TRBJ1-5, is as follows: DVKVTQSSRYLVKRTGEKVFLECVQDMDHENMFWYRQDPGLGLRLIYFSYDVKMKEKGDIPEGYSVSREKKERFSLILESASTNQTSMYLCASSIFPGQPQHFGDGTRLSIL.

The chain employs TRBV14 and TRBJ2-6; D may be TRBD1 (6 bases). Germline V CDR1 and CDR2: SGHDN, FVKESK. V dropped 2 bases and J dropped 4 bases, with 9 bases sitting between them. The CDR3 consists of 15 residues. CDR3 in amino acids: CASSQQGYGANVLTF. The CDR3 DNA is TGTGCCAGCAGCCAACAGGGGTACGGGGCCAACGTCCTGACTTTC.

In this sample, this clonotype turned up once. The J gene is TRBJ2-5, the V gene TRBV7-2, with a weak D call TRBD2 (5 bases). The germline V gene encodes CDR1 SGHTA and CDR2 FQGNSA. CDR3 length: 14 amino acids. The V end was cut by 1 base, the J end by 5 bases, with 11 bases between. The CDR3 region has the DNA TGTGCCAGCAGCTTAGAGGGATCGGGGGAGACCCAGTACTTC. Its translation: CASSLEGSGETQYF.

This clonotype was seen only a few times. J is TRBJ1-1 and V is TRBV7-9, with D perhaps TRBD1 (5 bases). Trimming stripped 6 bases from V and 0 bases from J, with 11 bases between. From germline, CDR1 is SEHNR and CDR2 FQNEAQ (reference sequence). The CDR3 runs 14 residues. This CDR3 is CASSYQGMNTEAFF. CDR3 nucleotide sequence: TGTGCCAGCAGTTATCAGGGCATGAACACTGAAGCTTTCTTT. Filled out from reference TRBV7-9 and TRBJ1-1, the complete variable domain reads DTGVSQNPRHKITKRGQNVTFRCDPISEHNRLYWYRQTLGQGPEFLTYFQNEAQLEKSRLLSDRFSAERPKGSFSTLEIQRTEQGDSAMYLCASSYQGMNTEAFFGQGTRLTVV.

In its sample, this clonotype was seen once. The chain has TRBV7-3 and TRBJ2-1; a weak D match, TRBD2 (6 bases). This CDR3 region has 14 residues. Trimming pared 1 base from V and 3 bases from J, leaving 7 bases between. The germline V gene encodes CDR1 SGHTA and CDR2 FQGTGA. The CDR3 sequence is CASSLIGGYNEQFF. CDR3 DNA: TGTGCCAGCAGCTTAATCGGGGGCTACAATGAGCAGTTCTTC.

The chain recombines TRBV28 with TRBJ2-3; TRBD2 might be the D (6 bases). The CDR3 is 11 residues long. Germline V lookup: CDR1 MDHEN, CDR2 SYDVKM. Trimming removed 6 bases at V and 6 bases at J, with 7 bases between. The CDR3 DNA is TGTGCCAGCAGGCTAGCGGATACGCAGTATTTT. It yields the protein CASRLADTQYF.

This clonotype has a handful of counts. V gene TRBV28 combines with J gene TRBJ1-5; D is unclear. V was cut by 8 bases and J by 2 bases, with 13 bases left in between. The CDR3 is made up of 14 amino acids. Germline CDR1 MDHEN, CDR2 SYDVKM. The CDR3 region is CASRGWGGNQPQHF. CDR3 nucleotide sequence: TGTGCCAGCCGGGGATGGGGAGGCAATCAGCCCCAGCATTTT. Variable domain in full (rest from reference TRBV28 and TRBJ1-5): DVKVTQSSRYLVKRTGEKVFLECVQDMDHENMFWYRQDPGLGLRLIYFSYDVKMKEKGDIPEGYSVSREKKERFSLILESASTNQTSMYLCASRGWGGNQPQHFGDGTRLSIL.

This chain connects TRBV12-3 or TRBV12-4 to TRBJ2-2; 7 nucleotides align to TRBD1. The CDR3 sequence is 15 residues long. Trimming at V came to 4 bases and at J to 5 bases, leaving 7 bases not matched to a gene. The DNA of the CDR3 is TGTGCCAGCAGTTCCCGACAGGGAAGAACCGGGGAGCTGTTTTTT. Residues: CASSSRQGRTGELFF.

J is TRBJ2-7 and V is TRBV20-1; D is undetermined. Germline CDR1 is DFQATT and CDR2 is SNEGSKA (reference sequence). The CDR3 length is 12 residues. Trimming removed 0 bases at V and 3 bases at J, with 6 bases between. Here the CDR3 DNA reads TGCAGTGCTAGAGATATGGTCTACGAGCAGTACTTC. Amino acid sequence: CSARDMVYEQYF.

The gene calls are TRBV12-3 or TRBV12-4 and TRBJ2-7; the D gene is possibly TRBD2 (6 bases). Between the trimmed V and J ends, which lost 3 bases and 3 bases, there was a span of 15 bases. The CDR3 runs to 15 residues. The CDR3 nucleotides are TGTGCCAGCAGTTTGGCGACTAGAAGGAGCTACGAGCAGTACTTC. Encoded protein: CASSLATRRSYEQYF.

This clonotype was recorded a few times. The chain employs TRBV2 and TRBJ1-6; TRBD1 agrees at 9 bases. Losses at the gene ends were 11 bases for V and 10 bases for J; bases not matched to a gene: 9. This CDR3 has 13 amino acids. Germline loops: CDR1 SNHLY, CDR2 FYNNEI. The CDR3 reads CAVGGTGSSPLHF. Written as DNA, the CDR3 is TGTGCCGTAGGCGGGACAGGGTCCTCACCCCTCCACTTT.

This clonotype was observed a single time. V is TRBV12-3 or TRBV12-4 and J is TRBJ2-7; no clear D gene. The V and J ends lost 6 bases and 5 bases respectively, with 14 bases between them. The length of the CDR3 is 13 residues. The CDR3 loop is CASSLRRGDEQYF. The CDR3 nucleotides read TGTGCCAGCAGCCTGAGGCGAGGCGACGAGCAGTACTTC.

The gene calls are TRBV29-1 and TRBJ2-7; TRBD1 matches 9 bases. The junction had 8 bases not matched to a gene; V was cut back by 2 bases and J by 6 bases. The CDR3 loop spans 14 amino acids. Germline V gene lookup returns CDR1 SQVTM and CDR2 ANQGSEA. CDR3 region: CSVEWDRAMGEQYF. The DNA of the CDR3 is TGCAGCGTTGAATGGGACAGGGCTATGGGCGAGCAGTACTTC.

The chain's CDR3 is CSATKTDNYEQYF. In DNA, the CDR3 is TGCAGTGCTACTAAGACTGACAACTACGAGCAGTACTTC. The chain combines TRBV20-1 with TRBJ2-7; unclear D gene. V lost 4 bases, J lost 3 bases, and 13 bases lay in between. The CDR3 is made up of 13 amino acids. Per germline, CDR1 DFQATT and CDR2 SNEGSKA (reference sequence).

The CDR3 reads CASSDWLAGGTGQETQYF. In nucleotides, the CDR3 is TGTGCCAGCAGTGATTGGTTAGCGGGAGGCACGGGGCAAGAGACCCAGTACTTC. The chain employs TRBV25-1 and TRBJ2-5, with 10 bases aligning to TRBD2. Per the germline V gene, CDR1 is MGHDK and CDR2 is SYGVNS. V shed 3 bases and J 2 bases; nucleotides not matched to a gene: 12. The CDR3 length is 18 residues.

The chain uses TRBV28 and TRBJ2-5, with D possibly matching TRBD1 (6 bases). V gave up 6 bases and J gave up 5 bases, with 13 bases separating them. The CDR3 has 13 residues. The germline V gene encodes CDR1 MDHEN and CDR2 SYDVKM. CDR3 amino acids: CASSPHQGETQYF. The CDR3 DNA reads TGTGCCAGCAGCCCTCACCAGGGGGAGACCCAGTACTTC. The complete variable domain, with remaining parts taken from reference TRBV28 and TRBJ2-5, reads DVKVTQSSRYLVKRTGEKVFLECVQDMDHENMFWYRQDPGLGLRLIYFSYDVKMKEKGDIPEGYSVSREKKERFSLILESASTNQTSMYLCASSPHQGETQYFGPGTRLLVL.

The chain has TRBV7-2 and TRBJ2-1; 11 bases agree with TRBD2. Trimming cost V 3 bases and J 9 bases; bases outside gene matches: 7. This CDR3 has 15 amino acids. The germline V gene has CDR1 SGHTA and CDR2 FQGNSA. The CDR3 spells CASSFSGGGEGEQFF. The CDR3 DNA follows: TGTGCCAGCAGCTTTAGCGGGGGGGGCGAGGGTGAGCAGTTCTTC.